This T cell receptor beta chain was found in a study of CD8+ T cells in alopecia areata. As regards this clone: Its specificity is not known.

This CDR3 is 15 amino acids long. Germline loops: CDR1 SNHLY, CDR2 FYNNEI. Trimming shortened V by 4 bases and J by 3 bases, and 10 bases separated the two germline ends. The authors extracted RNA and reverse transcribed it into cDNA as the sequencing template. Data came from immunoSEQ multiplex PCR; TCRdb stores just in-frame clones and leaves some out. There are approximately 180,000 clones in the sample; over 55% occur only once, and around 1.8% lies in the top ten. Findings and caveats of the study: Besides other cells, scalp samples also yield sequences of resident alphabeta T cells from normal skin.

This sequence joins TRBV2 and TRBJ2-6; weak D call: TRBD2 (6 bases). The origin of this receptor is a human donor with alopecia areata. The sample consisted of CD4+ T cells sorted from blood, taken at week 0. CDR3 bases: TGTGCCAGCAGTGTATCGGGGGATGGGGCCAACGTCCTGACTTTC. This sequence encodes CASSVSGDGANVLTF.